The clone carrying this T cell receptor beta chain was recorded only once. Antigen: not known. The entry originates in a study of cytomegalovirus exposure and HLA in healthy donors. Study-level findings and limits: In a later analysis, compared with equally common non-associated chains, HLA-associated beta chains were more expanded. Accurate prediction of most subjects' HLA-A and HLA-B alleles from TCR beta sequences was reported. Analysis performed later found roughly 18,000 TCR beta sequences associated with HLA alleles at 0.05 false discovery rate.

Germline values: CDR1 LNHDA, CDR2 SQIVND (reference sequence). The CDR3 length is 13 residues. The V end lost 3 bases, the J end lost 8 bases, and 10 bases lay between the germline ends. PCR was performed using 60 Vbeta and 13 Jbeta primers. The assay was immunoSEQ multiplex PCR, and TCRdb's table has in-frame clones only and misses some. The sample lists 75,000 to 80,000 clones, over 60% occurring once. Sequences were obtained from PBMCs. The chain employs TRBV19 and TRBJ1-4; the D gene is possibly TRBD1 (5 bases). This TCR came from a male donor in good health and CMV-seropositive. The CDR3 loop is CASSMSRGEKLFF. The CDR3 coding sequence is TGTGCCAGTAGTATGAGTAGGGGAGAAAAACTGTTTTTT.